What follows is one T cell receptor beta chain and its context. This clone has a handful of counts. Its antigen specificity is not known. Nothing much larger sits one base from this clone, and base qualities are not available. The data were obtained in a study of blood T cell repertoires in COVID-19 (dated by TCRdb to the early 2020s). A note on the overall study: Samples covering the acute and convalescent phases of COVID-19 were provided by collaborators in the United States, Italy and Spain. Deeply sampled blood TCRbeta repertoires from subjects exposed to, actively infected with, or recovered from COVID-19 were included in the dataset. Samples were obtained from the ongoing ImmuneRACE study (first 160 participants) and from 1,254 subjects provided by 6 global collaborators. The prospective study material was composed of cDNA or gDNA derived from T cells, B-cell-depleted T cells, or PBMCs. Where available, HLA class I and class II types were obtained from metadata supplied by the sample provider rather than from assay-based typing. A freely available public database, intended as a resource for researchers studying the immune response to SARS-CoV-2, is where the repertoires were released. Sample metadata almost always included a de-identified subject ID, COVID-19 status, age in years and sex.

TCRbeta CDR3 regions were amplified from genomic DNA by means of the immunoSEQ Assay, a bias-controlled multiplex PCR. The study's processing was this. The number of nucleated cells in each sample was estimated from the amplification of reference gene primers within the assay. Sequence reads were collapsed and filtered to measure the absolute abundance of every unique TCRbeta CDR3 rearrangement. Productive Simpson clonality was computed per sample as the square root of Simpson's diversity index over productive rearrangements. As stored in TCRdb, this immuneACCESS dataset retains in-frame rearrangements with V and J assigned. A fraction of the clones does not appear; measured against another copy, unresolved V genes explain less than half of the discrepancy, and the remainder lacks a known reason. The DNA gave D and trimming, while V, J and clone size come from that table. In this sample the table shows approximately 90,000 clones, 65% to 90% of which occur a single time. Of the sample, roughly 4% falls within the top ten clones.

Collaborating institutions collected whole blood in K2EDTA tubes following their own protocols. For TCRbeta analysis, collaborator samples were shipped as frozen whole blood, as isolated PBMCs, or as DNA extracted from either sample type. Its CDR3 holds 14 amino acids, cysteine through phenylalanine. The CDR3 DNA has 42 bases and is translated from base 1. Clipping removes 6 bases from V and 7 bases from J, with 6 as the unmatched junction base count. CDR1 and CDR2 are drawn from the germline V gene: SGHAT, FQNNGV. Points the paper makes about the study in general: Clinical and demographic metadata were provided uncurated, with the amount varying by source and participant.

The chain uses TRBV11-2 and TRBJ2-1; the junction holds 10 bases that match TRBD1. The sequenced sample consisted of peripheral blood. The receptor's source is a man aged 60 to 69 with acute or convalescent COVID-19. The CDR3 region reads CASSLTGGRNEQFF. The DNA sequence is TGTGCCAGCAGTTTGACAGGGGGCAGAAATGAGCAGTTCTTC.